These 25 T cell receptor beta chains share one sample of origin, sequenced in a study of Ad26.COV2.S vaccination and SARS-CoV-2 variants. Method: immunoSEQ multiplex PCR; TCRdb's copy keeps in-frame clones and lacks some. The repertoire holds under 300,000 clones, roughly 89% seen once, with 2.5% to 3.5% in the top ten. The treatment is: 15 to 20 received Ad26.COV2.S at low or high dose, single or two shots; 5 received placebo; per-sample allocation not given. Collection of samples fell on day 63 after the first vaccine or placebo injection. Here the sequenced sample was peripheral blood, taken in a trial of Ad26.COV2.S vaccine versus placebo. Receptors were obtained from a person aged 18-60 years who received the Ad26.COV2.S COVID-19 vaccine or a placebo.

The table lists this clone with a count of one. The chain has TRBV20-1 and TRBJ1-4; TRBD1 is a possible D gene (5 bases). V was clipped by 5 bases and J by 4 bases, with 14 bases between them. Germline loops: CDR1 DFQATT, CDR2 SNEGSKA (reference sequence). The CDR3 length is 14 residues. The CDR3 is CSAGGAAINEKLFF. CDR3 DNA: TGCAGTGCTGGTGGGGCAGCGATTAATGAAAAACTGTTTTTT.

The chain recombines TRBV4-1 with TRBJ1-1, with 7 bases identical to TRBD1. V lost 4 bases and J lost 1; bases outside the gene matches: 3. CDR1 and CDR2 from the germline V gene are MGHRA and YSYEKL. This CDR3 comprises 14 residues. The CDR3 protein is CASSLTGANTEAFF. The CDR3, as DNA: TGCGCCAGCAGCCTTACAGGGGCGAACACTGAAGCTTTCTTT.

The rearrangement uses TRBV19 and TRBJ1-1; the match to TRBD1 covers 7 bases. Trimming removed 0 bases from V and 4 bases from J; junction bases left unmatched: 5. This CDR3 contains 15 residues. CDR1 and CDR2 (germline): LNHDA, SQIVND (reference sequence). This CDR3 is CASSIDGTAITEAFF. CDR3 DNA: TGTGCCAGTAGTATAGACGGGACAGCTATCACTGAAGCTTTCTTT.

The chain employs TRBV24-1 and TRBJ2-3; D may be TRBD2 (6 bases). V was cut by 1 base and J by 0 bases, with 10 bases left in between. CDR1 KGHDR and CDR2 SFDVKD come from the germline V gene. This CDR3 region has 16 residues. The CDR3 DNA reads TGTGCCACCAGTGATTTCGAGGGACTCAGCACAGATACGCAGTATTTT. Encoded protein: CATSDFEGLSTDTQYF.

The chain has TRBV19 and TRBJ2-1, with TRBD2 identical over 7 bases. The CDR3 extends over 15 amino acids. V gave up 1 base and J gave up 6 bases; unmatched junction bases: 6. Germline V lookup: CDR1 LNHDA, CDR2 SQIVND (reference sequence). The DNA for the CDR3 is TGTGCCAGTAGTATAGCTGGGACTATCACCAATGAGCAGTTCTTC. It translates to CASSIAGTITNEQFF.

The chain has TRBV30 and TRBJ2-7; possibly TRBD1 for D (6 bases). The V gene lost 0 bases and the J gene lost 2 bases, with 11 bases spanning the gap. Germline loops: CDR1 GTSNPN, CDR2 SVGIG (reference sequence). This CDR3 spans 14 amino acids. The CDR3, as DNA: TGTGCCTGGAGTGTTTGGGACACTGCCTACGAGCAGTACTTC. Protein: CAWSVWDTAYEQYF. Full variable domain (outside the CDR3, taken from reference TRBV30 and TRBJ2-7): SQTIHQWPATLVQPVGSPLSLECTVEGTSNPNLYWYRQAAGRGLQLLFYSVGIGQISSEVPQNLSASRPQDRQFILSSKKLLLSDSGFYLCAWSVWDTAYEQYFGPGTRLTVT.

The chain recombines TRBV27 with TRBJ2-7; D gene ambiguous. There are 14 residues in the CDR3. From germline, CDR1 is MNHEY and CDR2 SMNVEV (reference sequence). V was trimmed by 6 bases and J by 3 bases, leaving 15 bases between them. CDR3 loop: CASRGSTRLYEQYF. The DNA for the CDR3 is TGTGCCAGCAGGGGCTCTACCAGACTCTACGAGCAGTACTTC.

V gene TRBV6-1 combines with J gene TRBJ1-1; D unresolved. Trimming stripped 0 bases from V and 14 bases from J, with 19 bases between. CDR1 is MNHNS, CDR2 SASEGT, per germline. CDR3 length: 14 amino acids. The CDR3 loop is CASSEARSDRRSFF. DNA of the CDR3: TGTGCCAGCAGTGAAGCGAGATCGGACCGCAGGTCATTCTTT.

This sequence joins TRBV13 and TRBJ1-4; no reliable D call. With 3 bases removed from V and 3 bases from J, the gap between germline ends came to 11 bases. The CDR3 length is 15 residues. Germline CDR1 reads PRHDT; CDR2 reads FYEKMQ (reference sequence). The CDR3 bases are TGTGCCAGCAGCTTGGGATATGATCCTAATGAAAAACTGTTTTTT. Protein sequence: CASSLGYDPNEKLFF.

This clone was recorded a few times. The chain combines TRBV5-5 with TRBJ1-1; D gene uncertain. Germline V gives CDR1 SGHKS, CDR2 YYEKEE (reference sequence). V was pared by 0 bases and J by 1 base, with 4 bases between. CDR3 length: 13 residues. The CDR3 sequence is CASSLGENTEAFF. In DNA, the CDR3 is TGTGCCAGCAGCTTGGGGGAGAACACTGAAGCTTTCTTT.

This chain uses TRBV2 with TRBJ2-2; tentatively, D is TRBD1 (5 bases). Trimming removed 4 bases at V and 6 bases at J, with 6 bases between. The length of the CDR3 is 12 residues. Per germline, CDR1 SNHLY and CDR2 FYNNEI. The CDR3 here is CASSVGAGELFF. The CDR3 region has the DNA TGTGCCAGCAGTGTAGGGGCCGGGGAGCTGTTTTTT.

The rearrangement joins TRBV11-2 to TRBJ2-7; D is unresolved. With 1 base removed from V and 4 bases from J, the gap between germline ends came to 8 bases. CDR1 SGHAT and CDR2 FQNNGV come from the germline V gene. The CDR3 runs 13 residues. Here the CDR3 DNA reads TGTGCCAGCAGCTTAGTTGGGAAATACGAGCAGTACGTC. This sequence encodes CASSLVGKYEQYV.

The CDR3 coding sequence is TGTGCCAGCAGTAAAACAGGGGAGAGTTACGAGCAGTACGTC. This translates into CASSKTGESYEQYV. This rearrangement joins TRBV6-2 or TRBV6-3 to TRBJ2-7; TRBD1 aligns across 7 bases. CDR1 and CDR2 from the germline V gene are MNHEY and SVGEGT. V dropped 5 bases and J dropped 4; count of bases not matched to a gene: 8. This CDR3 has 14 residues.

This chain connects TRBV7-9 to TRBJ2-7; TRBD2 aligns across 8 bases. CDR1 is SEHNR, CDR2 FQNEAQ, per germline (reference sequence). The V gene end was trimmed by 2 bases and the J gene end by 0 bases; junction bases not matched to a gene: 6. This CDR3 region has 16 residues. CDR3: CASSLTSGLLSYEQYF. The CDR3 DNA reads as TGTGCCAGCAGCTTAACTAGCGGCCTCCTCTCCTACGAGCAGTACTTC.

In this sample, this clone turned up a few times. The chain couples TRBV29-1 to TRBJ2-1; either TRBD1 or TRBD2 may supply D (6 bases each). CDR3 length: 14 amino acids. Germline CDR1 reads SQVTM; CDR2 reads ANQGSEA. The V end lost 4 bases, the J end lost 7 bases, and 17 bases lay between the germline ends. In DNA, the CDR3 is TGCAGCGTTGCCCAACAGGGACGGGGGAATGAGCAGTTCTTC. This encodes CSVAQQGRGNEQFF.

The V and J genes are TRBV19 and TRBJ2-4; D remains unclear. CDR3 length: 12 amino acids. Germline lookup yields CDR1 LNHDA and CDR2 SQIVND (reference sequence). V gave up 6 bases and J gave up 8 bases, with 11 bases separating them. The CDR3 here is CASRGYLDIQYF. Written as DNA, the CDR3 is TGTGCCAGTAGGGGATATTTGGACATTCAGTACTTC. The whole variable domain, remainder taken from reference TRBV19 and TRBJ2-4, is DGGITQSPKYLFRKEGQNVTLSCEQNLNHDAMYWYRQDPGQGLRLIYYSQIVNDFQKGDIAEGYSVSREKKESFPLTVTSAQKNPTAFYLCASRGYLDIQYFGAGTRLSVL.

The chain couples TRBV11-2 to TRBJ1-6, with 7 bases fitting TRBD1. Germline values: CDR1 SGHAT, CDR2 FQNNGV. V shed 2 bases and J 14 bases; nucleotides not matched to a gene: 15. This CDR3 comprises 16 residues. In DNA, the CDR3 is TGTGCCAGCAGCTTAACTACGACAGGGACATCGGCGGCCCTCCACTTT. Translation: CASSLTTTGTSAALHF.

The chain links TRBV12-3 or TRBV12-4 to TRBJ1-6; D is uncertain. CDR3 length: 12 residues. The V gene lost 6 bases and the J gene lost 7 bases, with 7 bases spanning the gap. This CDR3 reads CASSIRNSPLHF. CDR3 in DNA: TGTGCCAGCAGCATCAGAAATTCACCCCTCCACTTT.

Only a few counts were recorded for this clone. In nucleotides, the CDR3 is TGTGCCAGCAGCCAAGGCCTAGCGATAGGCTACGAGCAGTACTTC. Translating it yields CASSQGLAIGYEQYF. The J gene is TRBJ2-7, the V gene TRBV4-2, with D tentatively TRBD2 (6 bases). The CDR3 loop spans 15 amino acids. The V gene's germline CDR1 is LGHNA and CDR2 YNFKEQ. Trimming pared 1 base from V and 3 bases from J, leaving 13 bases between.

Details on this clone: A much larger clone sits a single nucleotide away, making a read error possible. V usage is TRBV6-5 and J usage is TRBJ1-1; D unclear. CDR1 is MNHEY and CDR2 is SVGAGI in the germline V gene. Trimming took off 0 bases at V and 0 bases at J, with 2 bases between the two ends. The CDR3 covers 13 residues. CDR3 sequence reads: CASSYSVNTEAFF. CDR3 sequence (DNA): TGTGCCAGCAGTTACTCGGTGAACACTGAAGCTTTCTTT.

This CDR3 is CASNHLAGGNNEQFF. CDR3 sequence (DNA): TGCGCCAGCAACCATCTAGCGGGAGGGAACAATGAGCAGTTCTTC. V gene TRBV5-1 combines with J gene TRBJ2-1; 12 nucleotides match TRBD2. Germline CDR1 and CDR2: SGHRS and YFSETQ. Trimming cost V 6 bases and J 5 bases; bases outside gene matches: 6. The length of the CDR3 is 15 residues.

The CDR3 nucleotides read TGCGCCAGCAGCCAAGACAGGGTAGGGACTGAAGCTTTCTTT. Translating it yields CASSQDRVGTEAFF. The rearrangement joins TRBV4-3 to TRBJ1-1, with D perhaps matching TRBD1 (5 bases). Germline loops: CDR1 LGHNA, CDR2 YSLEER. V was trimmed by 0 bases and J by 5 bases, leaving 10 bases between them. This CDR3 has 14 residues.

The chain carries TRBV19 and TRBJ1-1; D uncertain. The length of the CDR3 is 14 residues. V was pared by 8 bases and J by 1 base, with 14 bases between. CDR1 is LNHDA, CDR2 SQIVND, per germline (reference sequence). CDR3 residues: CASHSNRRNTEAFF. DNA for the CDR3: TGTGCCAGTCACTCAAACCGGAGGAACACTGAAGCTTTCTTT.

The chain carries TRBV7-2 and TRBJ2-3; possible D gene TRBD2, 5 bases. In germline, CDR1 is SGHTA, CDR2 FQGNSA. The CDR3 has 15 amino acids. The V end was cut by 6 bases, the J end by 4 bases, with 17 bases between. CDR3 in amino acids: CASRPGFPPADTQYF. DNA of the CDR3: TGTGCCAGCAGGCCGGGGTTTCCCCCCGCAGATACGCAGTATTTT. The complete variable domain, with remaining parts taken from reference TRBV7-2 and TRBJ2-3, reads GAGVSQSPSNKVTEKGKDVELRCDPISGHTALYWYRQSLGQGLEFLIYFQGNSAPDKSGLPSDRFSAERTGGSVSTLTIQRTQQEDSAVYLCASRPGFPPADTQYFGPGTRLTVL.

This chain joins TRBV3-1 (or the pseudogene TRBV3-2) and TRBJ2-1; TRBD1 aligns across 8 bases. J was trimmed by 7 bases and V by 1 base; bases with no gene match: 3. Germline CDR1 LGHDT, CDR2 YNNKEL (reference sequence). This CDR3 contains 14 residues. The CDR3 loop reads CASSQGQGRNEQFF. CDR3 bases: TGTGCCAGCAGCCAAGGACAGGGGAGGAATGAGCAGTTCTTC.